The 22 T cell receptor beta chains below come from one sample, sequenced in a study of shared clonotypes between healthy human individuals. Assay used: immunoSEQ multiplex PCR; TCRdb lists only in-frame clones, some missing. The data hold a few million clones, with approximately 94% observed a single time. Sequencing input: naive CD4+ T cells sorted from blood. Sample subset: CD45RA+ positively selected. The receptors originated from a man younger than 35 in good health.

Concerning this clone: This CDR3 is also generated by other DNA sequences in the sample. The V call is TRBV5-1, the J call TRBJ2-3, with 11 bases identical to TRBD2. With 7 bases clipped from V and 3 bases from J, the junction kept 4 bases outside the gene matches. CDR1 and CDR2 (germline): SGHRS, YFSETQ. The CDR3 is 14 amino acids. The CDR3 region is CASGLAGGTDTQYF. CDR3 bases: TGCGCCAGCGGATTAGCGGGGGGGACAGATACGCAGTATTTT.

The CDR3 DNA reads as TGTGCCAGCAGCGCTTCGACTAGCGGGGGAGTAGAGACCCAGTACTTC. Its translation is CASSASTSGGVETQYF. This chain uses TRBV7-6 with TRBJ2-5; the match to TRBD2 covers 12 bases. Germline trimming cut 5 bases from V and 4 bases from J; bases unmatched to any gene: 8. The CDR3 has 16 amino acids. CDR1 and CDR2 from the germline V gene are SGHVS and FNYEAQ.

J is TRBJ2-1 and V is TRBV7-2, with D perhaps matching TRBD1 (6 bases). The CDR3 runs to 16 residues. The V gene lost 1 base and the J gene lost 7 bases, with 17 bases spanning the gap. Germline lookup yields CDR1 SGHTA and CDR2 FQGNSA. The CDR3 protein is CASSLVQGRLGNEQFF. CDR3 in DNA: TGTGCCAGCAGCTTAGTGCAGGGGCGTTTGGGTAATGAGCAGTTCTTC.

V usage is TRBV9 and J usage is TRBJ1-4, with unresolved D. The CDR3 contains 17 residues. Between the trimmed V and J ends, which lost 0 bases and 0 bases, there was a span of 12 bases. CDR1 is SGDLS, CDR2 YYNGEE, per germline. For the CDR3, the DNA is TGTGCCAGCAGCGTAGGACTTGGGGATGCAACTAATGAAAAACTGTTTTTT. Amino acids: CASSVGLGDATNEKLFF.

The chain combines TRBV6-1 with TRBJ2-6; 10 bases agree with TRBD1. V was clipped by 3 bases and J by 3 bases; unmatched bases: 8. This CDR3 is 18 amino acids long. Germline assignment: CDR1 MNHNS and CDR2 SASEGT. CDR3 in DNA: TGTGCCAGCAGTGACACTTGGACAGGGGGTGTTGGGGCCAACGTCCTGACTTTC. Encoded protein: CASSDTWTGGVGANVLTF.

The rearrangement joins TRBV29-1 to TRBJ2-1; D is possibly TRBD1 (6 bases). From germline, CDR1 is SQVTM and CDR2 ANQGSEA. V lost 7 bases to trimming and J lost 7 bases, with 14 bases between them. CDR3 size: 12 residues. CDR3 nucleotides: TGCAGCGCCTCCGGCAGGGGTAATGAGCAGTTCTTC. Its protein product is CSASGRGNEQFF.

The genes are TRBV2 and TRBJ2-2, with D possibly matching TRBD2 (5 bases). The CDR3 is 16 residues long. The V end was cut by 2 bases, the J end by 0 bases, with 10 bases between. The V gene's germline CDR1 is SNHLY and CDR2 FYNNEI. The CDR3 loop reads CASSEREAANTGELFF. CDR3 DNA: TGTGCCAGCAGTGAACGGGAAGCGGCGAACACCGGGGAGCTGTTTTTT.

The chain recombines TRBV10-3 with TRBJ2-7; 7 bases are a match to TRBD1. This CDR3 spans 13 amino acids. V dropped 6 bases and J dropped 3; count of bases not matched to a gene: 5. The germline gives CDR1 ENHRY, CDR2 SYGVKD. CDR3 nucleotide sequence: TGTGCCATCAGAGGGACAGTCCTCTACGAGCAGTACTTC. Its protein product is CAIRGTVLYEQYF.

The rearrangement uses TRBV7-9 and TRBJ2-3; TRBD2 is a possible D gene (5 bases). This CDR3 is built from 16 residues. The V gene's germline CDR1 is SEHNR and CDR2 FQNEAQ (reference sequence). The V end lost 5 bases, the J end lost 2 bases, and 17 bases lay between the germline ends. This CDR3 reads CASSAGRLISTDTQYF. The CDR3, as DNA: TGTGCCAGCAGCGCGGGCCGACTAATATCCACAGATACGCAGTATTTT.

J is TRBJ2-7 and V is TRBV9; D unclear. V lost 4 bases and J lost 0, with 11 bases in between. This CDR3 spans 14 amino acids. CDR1 is SGDLS, CDR2 YYNGEE, per germline. The CDR3, as DNA: TGTGCCAGCAGCCTCCAACCAGGCTCCTACGAGCAGTACTTC. Translated: CASSLQPGSYEQYF.

V usage is TRBV5-6 and J usage is TRBJ1-3; the D gene is possibly TRBD1 (5 bases). Germline lookup yields CDR1 SGHDT and CDR2 YYEEEE. Trimming pared 1 base from V and 4 bases from J, leaving 6 bases between. The CDR3 covers 13 residues. CDR3 coding DNA: TGTGCCAGCAGCTTGCAGGGAGGAAACACCATATATTTT. Translating gives CASSLQGGNTIYF.

The J gene is TRBJ2-5, the V gene TRBV7-9, with 8 bases fitting TRBD2. The germline V gene has CDR1 SEHNR and CDR2 FQNEAQ (reference sequence). V was pared by 6 bases and J by 5 bases, with 5 bases of the junction left unmatched. This CDR3 spans 13 amino acids. CDR3 in DNA: TGTGCCAGCAGGGGACTAGTCGGGGAGACCCAGTACTTC. It specifies CASRGLVGETQYF.

V gene TRBV28 combines with J gene TRBJ2-2; 7 positions match TRBD1. V shed 6 bases, J shed 3 bases, and the junction held 4 bases outside the gene matches. The CDR3 consists of 14 residues. In germline, CDR1 is MDHEN, CDR2 SYDVKM. The CDR3 spells CASRGGSYTGELFF. For the CDR3, the DNA is TGTGCCAGCAGAGGGGGCTCCTACACCGGGGAGCTGTTTTTT.

The gene calls are TRBV28 and TRBJ2-7; no definite D call. The CDR3 is 12 amino acids. Trimming left V 1 base short and J 5 bases short, with 6 bases between. CDR1 is MDHEN and CDR2 is SYDVKM in the germline V gene. In DNA, the CDR3 is TGTGCCAGCAGTTTATCAGGCGACGAGCAGTACTTC. Protein product: CASSLSGDEQYF.

This rearrangement joins TRBV29-1 to TRBJ1-2; 10 nucleotides align to TRBD1. Trimming removed 6 bases from V and 7 bases from J; junction bases left unmatched: 2. CDR1 is SQVTM, CDR2 ANQGSEA, per germline. The CDR3 is made up of 11 amino acids. The CDR3 DNA sequence: TGCAGCGTGGGGACAGGGGTTGGCTACACCTTC. It encodes CSVGTGVGYTF.

The chain is built from TRBV27 and TRBJ2-1; 8 bases map to TRBD2. The CDR3 consists of 15 residues. Germline V gene data show CDR1 as MNHEY and CDR2 as SMNVEV (reference sequence). V lost 7 bases, J lost 0 bases, and 5 bases stayed unmatched. CDR3 protein: CASNRGGTSYNEQFF. The CDR3 DNA sequence: TGTGCCAGCAACCGCGGGGGGACCTCCTACAATGAGCAGTTCTTC.

V is TRBV2 and J is TRBJ2-5; the D gene could be TRBD1 or TRBD2 (6 bases each). CDR1 SNHLY and CDR2 FYNNEI come from the germline V gene. The CDR3 contains 15 residues. V lost 8 bases to trimming and J lost 6 bases, with 22 bases between them. This CDR3 reads CASVGGLAGSKTQYF. CDR3 coding DNA: TGTGCCAGCGTAGGGGGGCTGGCGGGAAGTAAGACCCAGTACTTC.

This clone came up once. CDR3 nucleotide sequence: TGTGCCAGCTCACCTTCACCACAAAGGGGTTCCTACGAGCAGTACTTC. Protein sequence: CASSPSPQRGSYEQYF. The rearrangement joins TRBV18 to TRBJ2-7, with TRBD1 as a possible D gene (5 bases). V was shortened by 3 bases and J by 1 base, with 16 bases between the two germline ends. This CDR3 has 16 amino acids. Germline CDR1 reads KGHSH; CDR2 reads LQKENI.

The chain carries TRBV30 and TRBJ2-5, with D unresolved. The DNA matches TRBJ2-7 better at its end, which makes the J call doubtful. Germline-derived CDR1 and CDR2 are GTSNPN and SVGIG (reference sequence). The length of the CDR3 is 14 residues. CDR3 in DNA: TGTGCCTGGAGTTGGAGCGAGCTTAGGGACGAGCAGTACTTC. Residues: CAWSWSELRDEQYF.

The chain links TRBV7-8 to TRBJ2-1; 12 bases agree with TRBD2. Germline V CDR1 and CDR2: SGHVS, FQNEAQ. The trim removed 5 bases at V and 2 bases at J, leaving 1 base unmatched. The CDR3 consists of 15 residues. The DNA of the CDR3 is TGTGCCAGCAGCCCTAGCGGGGGGGCCTACAATGAGCAGTTCTTC. Its translation: CASSPSGGAYNEQFF.

The chain is built from TRBV9 and TRBJ2-2; no firm D call. CDR3 length equals 15 residues. Germline V gene lookup returns CDR1 SGDLS and CDR2 YYNGEE. Trimming pared 0 bases from V and 6 bases from J, leaving 12 bases between. This CDR3 is CASSVGPTIPGELFF. In nucleotides, the CDR3 is TGTGCCAGCAGCGTAGGACCCACCATACCCGGGGAGCTGTTTTTT.

V gene TRBV5-4 combines with J gene TRBJ2-1; the D is unclear. V lost 4 bases to trimming and J lost 2 bases, with 13 bases between them. The germline V gene encodes CDR1 SGHNT and CDR2 YYREEE (reference sequence). This CDR3 comprises 15 residues. CDR3 region: CASSPEALAYNEQFF. CDR3 DNA: TGTGCCAGCAGCCCTGAAGCATTGGCCTACAATGAGCAGTTCTTC.